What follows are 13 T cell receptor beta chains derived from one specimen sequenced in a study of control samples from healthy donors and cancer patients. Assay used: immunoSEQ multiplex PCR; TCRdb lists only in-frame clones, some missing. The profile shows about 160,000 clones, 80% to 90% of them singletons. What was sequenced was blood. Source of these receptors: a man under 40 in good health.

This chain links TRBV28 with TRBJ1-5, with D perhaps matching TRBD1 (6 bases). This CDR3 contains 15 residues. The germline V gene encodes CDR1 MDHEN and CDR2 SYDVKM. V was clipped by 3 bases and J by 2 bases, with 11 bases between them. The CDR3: CASSLMGGGNQPQHF. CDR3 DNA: TGTGCCAGCAGTTTGATGGGGGGCGGCAATCAGCCCCAGCATTTT.

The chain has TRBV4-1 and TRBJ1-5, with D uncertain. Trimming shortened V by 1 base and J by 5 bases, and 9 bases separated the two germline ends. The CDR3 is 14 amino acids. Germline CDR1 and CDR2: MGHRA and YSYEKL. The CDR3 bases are TGCGCCAGCAGCCAAGTGGCAGCGGATCAGCCCCAGCATTTT. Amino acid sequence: CASSQVAADQPQHF.

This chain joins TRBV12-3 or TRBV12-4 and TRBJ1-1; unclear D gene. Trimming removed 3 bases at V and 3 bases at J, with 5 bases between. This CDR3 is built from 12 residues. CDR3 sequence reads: CASSFRYTEAFF. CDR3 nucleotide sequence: TGTGCCAGCAGTTTTCGGTACACTGAAGCTTTCTTT.

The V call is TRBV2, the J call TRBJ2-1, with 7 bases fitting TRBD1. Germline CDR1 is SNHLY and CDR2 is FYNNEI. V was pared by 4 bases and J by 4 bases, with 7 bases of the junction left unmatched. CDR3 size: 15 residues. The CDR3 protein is CASSATGVRYNEQFF. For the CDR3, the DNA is TGTGCCAGCAGTGCTACAGGGGTGAGGTACAATGAGCAGTTCTTC.

The CDR3 DNA follows: TGCGCCAGCAGCTCCGAGTTAGGGCGTGGCTACGAGCAGTACTTC. Translating gives CASSSELGRGYEQYF. This sequence joins TRBV5-1 and TRBJ2-7, with no clear D. The V and J ends lost 3 bases and 3 bases respectively, with 16 bases between them. The CDR3 contains 15 residues. Germline CDR1 is SGHRS and CDR2 is YFSETQ.

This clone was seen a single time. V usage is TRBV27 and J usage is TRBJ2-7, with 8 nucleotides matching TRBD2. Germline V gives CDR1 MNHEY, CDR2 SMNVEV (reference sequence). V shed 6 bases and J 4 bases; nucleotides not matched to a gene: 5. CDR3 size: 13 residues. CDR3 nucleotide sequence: TGTGCCAGCAGCCCTAGCGGGTCTTACGAGCAGTACTTC. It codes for CASSPSGSYEQYF.

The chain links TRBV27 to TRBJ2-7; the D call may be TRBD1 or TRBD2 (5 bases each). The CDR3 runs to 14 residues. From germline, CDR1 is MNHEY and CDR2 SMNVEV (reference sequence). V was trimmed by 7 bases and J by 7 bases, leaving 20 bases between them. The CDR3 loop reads CASNRNGAEGEQYF. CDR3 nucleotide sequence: TGTGCCAGCAACCGGAACGGGGCGGAAGGTGAGCAGTACTTC.

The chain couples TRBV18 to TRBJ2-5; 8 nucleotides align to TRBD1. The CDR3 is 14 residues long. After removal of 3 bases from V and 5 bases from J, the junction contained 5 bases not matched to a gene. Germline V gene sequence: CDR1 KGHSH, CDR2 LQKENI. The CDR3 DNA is TGTGCCAGCTCACCTATCGACAGGGGCGAGACCCAGTACTTC. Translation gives CASSPIDRGETQYF.

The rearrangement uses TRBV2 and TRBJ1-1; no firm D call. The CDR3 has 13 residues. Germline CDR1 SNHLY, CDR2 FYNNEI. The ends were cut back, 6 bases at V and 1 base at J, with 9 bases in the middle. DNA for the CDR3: TGTGCCAGCAGGACCACCAGGAACACTGAAGCTTTCTTT. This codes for CASRTTRNTEAFF.

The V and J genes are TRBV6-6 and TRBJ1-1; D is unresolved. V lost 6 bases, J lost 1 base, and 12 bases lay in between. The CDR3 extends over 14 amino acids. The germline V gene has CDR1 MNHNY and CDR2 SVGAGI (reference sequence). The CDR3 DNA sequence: TGTGCCAGCAGGTTGGGGTCGGCGAACACTGAAGCTTTCTTT. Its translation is CASRLGSANTEAFF.

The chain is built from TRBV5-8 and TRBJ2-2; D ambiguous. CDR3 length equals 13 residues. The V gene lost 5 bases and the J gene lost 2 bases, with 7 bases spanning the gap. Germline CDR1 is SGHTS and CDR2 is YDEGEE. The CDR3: CASRHRNTGELFF. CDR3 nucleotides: TGTGCCAGCAGACACCGTAACACCGGGGAGCTGTTTTTT.

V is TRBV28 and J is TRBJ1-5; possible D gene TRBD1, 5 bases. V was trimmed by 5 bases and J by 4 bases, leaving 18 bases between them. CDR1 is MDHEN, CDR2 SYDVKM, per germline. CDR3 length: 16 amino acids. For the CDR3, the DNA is TGTGCCAGCAGTAGCCCTCGGCGGGGGGTAAATCAGCCCCAGCATTTT. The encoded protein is CASSSPRRGVNQPQHF.

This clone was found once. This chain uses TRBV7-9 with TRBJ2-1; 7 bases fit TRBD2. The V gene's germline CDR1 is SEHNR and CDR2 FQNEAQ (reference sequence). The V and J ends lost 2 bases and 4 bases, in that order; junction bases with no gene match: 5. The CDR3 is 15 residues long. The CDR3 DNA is TGTGCCAGCAGCTTAAAGAGCGGGGCTTACAATGAGCAGTTCTTC. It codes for CASSLKSGAYNEQFF.